Described below is a single T cell receptor (beta chain) sequence and its context. Recruits, aged roughly 18 to 100 years, lived in around 24 US areas. The recovered donors of Cohort 3 showed two negative PCRs, clearance, or symptom resolution. The sample belongs to a study of blood T cell repertoires in COVID-19. Whole-study context: COVID-19 samples collected from the United States, Italy and Spain covered acute and convalescent phases.

Germline loops: CDR1 SNHLY, CDR2 FYNNEI. V gave up 2 bases and J gave up 0 bases, with 8 bases separating them. This CDR3 contains 15 residues. Per the original data handling: Cell counts per sample came from amplifying reference gene primers. TCRdb's copy holds only in-frame clones and misses some; the assay was immunoSEQ multiplex PCR. That table is the source of V, J and clone size, and D and trimming were worked out from the DNA. The sample holds under 300,000 clones, 86% seen once. Sequences were obtained from PBMCs or T cells enriched from blood (not recorded which). This TCR was sampled from a man aged 18 to 30 who had recovered from COVID-19. J is TRBJ1-3 and V is TRBV2, with D hard to call. Here the CDR3 DNA reads TGTGCCAGCAGTGAACTCGTCAGCTCTGGAAACACCATATATTTT. Encoded protein: CASSELVSSGNTIYF.